Shown below are 32 T cell receptor beta chains from a single sample sequenced in a study of blood T cell repertoires in COVID-19. Measured with immunoSEQ multiplex PCR; TCRdb has only the in-frame clones, and not every one. The repertoire holds fewer than 650,000 clones, with about 88% as singletons. Material: peripheral blood. These receptors all stem from a woman aged 45-60 years with COVID-19, enrolled during active disease.

The V call is TRBV5-4, the J call TRBJ2-3; no reliable D call. The germline gives CDR1 SGHNT, CDR2 YYREEE (reference sequence). The CDR3 has 10 amino acids. Trimming left V 8 bases short and J 6 bases short, with 7 bases between. The CDR3 is CARPGDTQYF. The DNA of the CDR3 is TGTGCCAGGCCCGGGGATACGCAGTATTTT.

This clone was picked up one time. CDR3 coding DNA: TGCGCCAGCAGCCAGACTGGGGCCCATGAGCAGTTCTTC. Protein product: CASSQTGAHEQFF. The V and J genes are TRBV5-1 and TRBJ2-1; tentatively, D is TRBD1 (5 bases). The germline CDR1 and CDR2 sequences are SGHRS and YFSETQ. Trimming removed 4 bases at V and 8 bases at J, with 13 bases between. The CDR3 covers 13 residues. Drawing the rest from reference TRBV5-1 and TRBJ2-1, the complete variable domain is KAGVTQTPRYLIKTRGQQVTLSCSPISGHRSVSWYQQTPGQGLQFLFEYFSETQRNKGNFPGRFSGRQFSNSRSEMNVSTLELGDSALYLCASSQTGAHEQFFGPGTRLTVL.

This chain connects TRBV24-1 to TRBJ2-2, with a possible D match to TRBD1 (6 bases). V was clipped by 5 bases and J by 0 bases, with 15 bases between them. Germline loops: CDR1 KGHDR, CDR2 SFDVKD. This CDR3 has 17 amino acids. This chain's CDR3 is CATSGTEVRTNTGELFF. In DNA, the CDR3 is TGTGCCACCAGTGGGACAGAAGTTCGGACGAACACCGGGGAGCTGTTTTTT.

This chain connects TRBV10-3 to TRBJ1-2, with unresolved D. Trimming stripped 7 bases from V and 8 bases from J, with 11 bases between. CDR3 length: 11 residues. From germline, CDR1 is ENHRY and CDR2 SYGVKD. CDR3 sequence: CAIMEGLGYTF. DNA for the CDR3: TGTGCCATCATGGAGGGCCTCGGCTACACCTTC.

The chain recombines TRBV2 with TRBJ1-6, with D possibly matching TRBD1 (6 bases). The germline gives CDR1 SNHLY, CDR2 FYNNEI. The CDR3 totals 13 residues. The ends were cut back, 4 bases at V and 10 bases at J, with 11 bases in the middle. The CDR3 DNA sequence: TGTGCCAGCAGTGGAGGACAGAACTCACCCCTCCACTTT. Protein product: CASSGGQNSPLHF.

The chain links TRBV5-1 to TRBJ1-1; D not resolved. Germline V gene data show CDR1 as SGHRS and CDR2 as YFSETQ. The CDR3 is 11 residues long. V was trimmed by 5 bases and J by 4 bases, leaving 6 bases between them. As DNA, the CDR3 is TGCGCCAGCAGTTACTCCACTGAAGCTTTCTTT. Its protein product is CASSYSTEAFF.

The rearrangement links TRBV4-1 to TRBJ1-1; a weak D match, TRBD1 (5 bases). V was trimmed by 1 base and J by 11 bases, leaving 20 bases between them. Germline V lookup: CDR1 MGHRA, CDR2 YSYEKL. The CDR3 extends over 15 amino acids. This chain's CDR3 is CASSQGSPRGVGAFF. The CDR3 bases are TGCGCCAGCAGCCAAGGATCTCCCCGGGGGGTGGGGGCTTTCTTT.

The chain carries TRBV5-1 and TRBJ1-1, with D possibly being TRBD1 (5 bases). CDR3 length equals 14 residues. V gave up 0 bases and J gave up 8 bases, with 14 bases separating them. CDR1 is SGHRS, CDR2 YFSETQ, per germline. In DNA form, the CDR3 reads TGCGCCAGCAGCTTGGGGTCAGGGTTTGTGGAAGCTTTCTTT. It translates to CASSLGSGFVEAFF.

The V gene is TRBV5-1, the J gene TRBJ2-3; maybe TRBD1 (6 bases). The CDR3 is made up of 14 amino acids. The V end lost 3 bases, the J end lost 3 bases, and 11 bases lay between the germline ends. The V gene's germline CDR1 is SGHRS and CDR2 YFSETQ. CDR3 in amino acids: CASSSTGITDTQYF. CDR3 DNA sequence: TGCGCCAGCAGCTCAACAGGGATTACAGATACGCAGTATTTT.

This rearrangement joins TRBV7-2 to TRBJ2-2; 8 nucleotides agree with TRBD2. The trim removed 4 bases at V and 2 bases at J, leaving 6 bases unmatched. From germline, CDR1 is SGHTA and CDR2 FQGNSA. The CDR3 length is 16 residues. For the CDR3, the DNA is TGTGCCAGCAGCTCTCGTAGCGGGGCAAACACCGGGGAGCTGTTTTTT. Residues: CASSSRSGANTGELFF.

Turning to this clone: Because the CDR3's place on the DNA is in doubt, the DNA is left out and the CDR3 is given as listed by TCRdb. The CDR3 reads CASSLEREHGYTF. V is TRBV12-3 or TRBV12-4 and J is TRBJ1-2. The CDR3 sequence runs 13 residues, both termini included.

The CDR3 loop reads CAWRAIAKYEQYF. CDR3 DNA sequence: TGTGCCTGGAGGGCCATAGCGAAGTACGAGCAGTACTTC. This chain links TRBV30 with TRBJ2-7; weak D call: TRBD2 (5 bases). Germline V gene sequence: CDR1 GTSNPN, CDR2 SVGIG (reference sequence). V was trimmed by 3 bases and J by 4 bases, leaving 13 bases between them. The CDR3 totals 13 residues.

The V call is TRBV6-1, the J call TRBJ1-2; D is ambiguous. With 2 bases removed from V and 4 bases from J, the gap between germline ends came to 17 bases. CDR3 length: 16 amino acids. Germline values: CDR1 MNHNS, CDR2 SASEGT. In DNA form, the CDR3 reads TGTGCCAGCAGTGAATCCACGGACGGGAAGGCCTATGGCTACACCTTC. This gives the protein CASSESTDGKAYGYTF.

This sequence joins TRBV2 and TRBJ1-2; D call uncertain. V was shortened by 3 bases and J by 4 bases, with 12 bases between the two germline ends. CDR1 and CDR2 (germline): SNHLY, FYNNEI. The CDR3 has 14 residues. The CDR3 DNA sequence: TGTGCCAGCAGTGAGTTAGACGGGTCCTATGGCTACACCTTC. Protein product: CASSELDGSYGYTF.

The chain uses TRBV24-1 and TRBJ1-1, with 10 bases aligning to TRBD1. The CDR3 has 14 residues. J was trimmed by 6 bases and V by 2 bases; bases with no gene match: 2. The V gene's germline CDR1 is KGHDR and CDR2 SFDVKD. The CDR3 region has the DNA TGTGCCACCAGTGATTGGGGGACAGGGGCTGAAGCTTTCTTT. As protein: CATSDWGTGAEAFF.

On this clone: Other DNA sequences in this specimen translate into the identical CDR3. V and J are TRBV5-1 and TRBJ1-3; TRBD1 aligns across 9 bases. Germline-derived CDR1 and CDR2 are SGHRS and YFSETQ. V lost 0 bases to trimming and J lost 7 bases; unmatched junction nucleotides: 2. The CDR3 is made up of 14 amino acids. The CDR3 loop reads CASSLGGTGNTIYF. CDR3 nucleotide sequence: TGCGCCAGCAGCTTGGGCGGGACAGGGAACACCATATATTTT.

The chain joins TRBV28 to TRBJ1-1, with D possibly matching TRBD1 (5 bases). The germline CDR1 and CDR2 sequences are MDHEN and SYDVKM. The CDR3 extends over 13 amino acids. Deletions cut 5 bases from V and 2 bases from J, with 9 bases between. For the CDR3, the DNA is TGTGCCAGCAGTGGGGACTTTAACACTGAAGCTTTCTTT. Its translation is CASSGDFNTEAFF.

The chain links TRBV7-2 to TRBJ2-2; D not resolved. The germline V and J ends were trimmed by 1 base and 8 bases, with 8 bases remaining between them. Germline V gene sequence: CDR1 SGHTA, CDR2 FQGNSA. This CDR3 has 13 residues. CDR3 in DNA: TGTGCCAGCAGCTTAGTTTTAATGGGGGAGCTGTTTTTT. It translates to CASSLVLMGELFF.

The chain combines TRBV29-1 with TRBJ1-1; D may be TRBD1 (5 bases). Trimming shortened V by 7 bases and J by 2 bases, and 14 bases separated the two germline ends. The CDR3 length is 13 residues. Per the germline V gene, CDR1 is SQVTM and CDR2 is ANQGSEA. The CDR3 here is CSAQTDLNTEAFF. In DNA, the CDR3 is TGCAGCGCCCAGACAGACCTAAACACTGAAGCTTTCTTT. The whole variable domain, remainder taken from reference TRBV29-1 and TRBJ1-1, is SAVISQKPSRDICQRGTSLTIQCQVDSQVTMMFWYRQQPGQSLTLIATANQGSEATYESGFVIDKFPISRPNLTFSTLTVSNMSPEDSSIYLCSAQTDLNTEAFFGQGTRLTVV.

J is TRBJ1-2 and V is TRBV3-1 (or the pseudogene TRBV3-2); D gene ambiguous. V lost 3 bases to trimming and J lost 2 bases, with 10 bases between them. Looked up from germline, CDR1 is LGHDT and CDR2 is YNNKEL (reference sequence). The CDR3 consists of 14 residues. Written as DNA, the CDR3 is TGTGCCAGCAGCCATGTGGAACAGAACTATGGCTACACCTTC. Amino acids: CASSHVEQNYGYTF.

V is TRBV11-3 and J is TRBJ2-4; possible D gene TRBD2, 5 bases. Trimming removed 5 bases from V and 0 bases from J, with 14 bases in between. The CDR3 is 16 residues long. In germline, CDR1 is SGHNT, CDR2 YENEEA. This CDR3 reads CASSPPRALAKNIQYF. CDR3 nucleotides: TGTGCCAGCAGCCCACCGAGGGCCCTAGCCAAAAACATTCAGTACTTC.

The CDR3 region has the DNA TGCGCCAGCAGCTCAGGCCCCGTCGACACTGAAGCTTTCTTT. Its translation: CASSSGPVDTEAFF. J is TRBJ1-1 and V is TRBV4-1; D uncertain. The length of the CDR3 is 14 residues. V was shortened by 5 bases and J by 3 bases, with 13 bases between the two germline ends. Per germline, CDR1 MGHRA and CDR2 YSYEKL.

In regard to this clone: The same CDR3 also results from other DNA sequences found in this sample. This chain links TRBV12-3 or TRBV12-4 with TRBJ1-1; D not certain. There are 13 residues in the CDR3. The V end lost 3 bases, the J end lost 1 base, and 6 bases lay between the germline ends. CDR3 loop: CASSFLENTEAFF. CDR3 bases: TGTGCCAGCAGTTTCTTAGAGAACACTGAAGCTTTCTTT.

The genes are TRBV29-1 and TRBJ1-1; no clear D. CDR1 SQVTM and CDR2 ANQGSEA come from the germline V gene. This CDR3 is built from 12 residues. V lost 3 bases and J lost 0, with 5 bases in between. The CDR3 is CSVDRMNTEAFF. The CDR3, as DNA: TGCAGCGTTGACAGAATGAACACTGAAGCTTTCTTT.

The chain uses TRBV7-9 and TRBJ2-2; D is perhaps TRBD1 (5 bases). Germline V CDR1 and CDR2: SEHNR, FQNEAQ (reference sequence). The CDR3 contains 13 residues. The V end lost 5 bases, the J end lost 6 bases, and 10 bases lay between the germline ends. CDR3 sequence: CASSPDSAGELFF. CDR3 in DNA: TGTGCCAGCAGCCCAGACAGTGCCGGGGAGCTGTTTTTT. Full variable domain (rest looked up from reference TRBV7-9 and TRBJ2-2): DTGVSQNPRHKITKRGQNVTFRCDPISEHNRLYWYRQTLGQGPEFLTYFQNEAQLEKSRLLSDRFSAERPKGSFSTLEIQRTEQGDSAMYLCASSPDSAGELFFGEGSRLTVL.

The genes are TRBV6-5 and TRBJ1-1; tentative D call: TRBD1 (6 bases). Germline CDR1 is MNHEY and CDR2 is SVGAGI. V was pared by 6 bases and J by 8 bases, with 22 bases between. CDR3 length: 15 residues. The CDR3 loop is CASRGIRDTLTEAFF. The CDR3 DNA is TGTGCCAGCAGGGGGATAAGGGACACCTTAACCGAAGCTTTCTTT.

The J gene is TRBJ1-4, the V gene TRBV5-4; D ambiguous. Germline lookup yields CDR1 SGHNT and CDR2 YYREEE (reference sequence). The V and J ends lost 4 bases and 5 bases respectively, with 18 bases between them. The CDR3 covers 16 residues. CDR3 in DNA: TGTGCCAGCAGCCCTGACGGCGGCTCGTCCAATGAAAAACTGTTTTTT. This gives the protein CASSPDGGSSNEKLFF. Based on the CDR3 plus reference TRBV5-4 and TRBJ1-4, the full variable domain is ETGVTQSPTHLIKTRGQQVTLRCSSQSGHNTVSWYQQALGQGPQFIFQYYREEENGRGNFPPRFSGLQFPNYSSELNVNALELDDSALYLCASSPDGGSSNEKLFFGSGTQLSVL.

This sequence joins TRBV12-5 and TRBJ2-5, with D possibly being TRBD2 (6 bases). In germline, CDR1 is LGHNT, CDR2 FRNRAP. The CDR3 spans 11 residues. The ends were cut back, 5 bases at V and 9 bases at J, with 10 bases in the middle. The CDR3 nucleotides are TGTGCTAGTGGTAAGAGGGAGGCCCAGTACTTC. This sequence encodes CASGKREAQYF.

The V gene is TRBV28, the J gene TRBJ1-2, with 7 bases lining up with TRBD1. V dropped 4 bases and J dropped 3; count of bases not matched to a gene: 8. The CDR3 runs 15 residues. Germline V gene sequence: CDR1 MDHEN, CDR2 SYDVKM. CDR3 nucleotide sequence: TGTGCCAGCAGTTCCCCTGGACAGGTCGACTATGGCTACACCTTC. Translation gives CASSSPGQVDYGYTF.

A single count supports this clone. This rearrangement joins TRBV2 to TRBJ2-1; TRBD2 aligns across 10 bases. V was pared by 4 bases and J by 3 bases, with 12 bases of the junction left unmatched. The CDR3 spans 18 residues. The V gene's germline CDR1 is SNHLY and CDR2 FYNNEI. Written as DNA, the CDR3 is TGTGCCAGCAGTGGAATAGCGGGGGGCCTGGGGAGCTACAATGAGCAGTTCTTC. Its protein product is CASSGIAGGLGSYNEQFF.

This chain's CDR3 is CASSVLAGGQGGELFF. In DNA form, the CDR3 reads TGTGCCAGCAGTGTACTAGCGGGGGGGCAAGGCGGGGAGCTGTTTTTT. The chain recombines TRBV25-1 with TRBJ2-2; 13 nucleotides match TRBD2. The V gene end was trimmed by 4 bases and the J gene end by 7 bases; junction bases not matched to a gene: 6. Germline CDR1 and CDR2: MGHDK and SYGVNS. The CDR3 length is 16 residues.

V and J are TRBV11-2 and TRBJ2-1; 8 bases are shared with TRBD2. V lost 5 bases to trimming and J lost 7 bases; unmatched junction nucleotides: 22. CDR3 length: 19 residues. Germline assignment: CDR1 SGHAT and CDR2 FQNNGV. CDR3 DNA: TGTGCCAGCAGCGCGGGGGGATCCTCGGGACCCACCGGGGGAAATGAGCAGTTCTTC. It encodes CASSAGGSSGPTGGNEQFF.